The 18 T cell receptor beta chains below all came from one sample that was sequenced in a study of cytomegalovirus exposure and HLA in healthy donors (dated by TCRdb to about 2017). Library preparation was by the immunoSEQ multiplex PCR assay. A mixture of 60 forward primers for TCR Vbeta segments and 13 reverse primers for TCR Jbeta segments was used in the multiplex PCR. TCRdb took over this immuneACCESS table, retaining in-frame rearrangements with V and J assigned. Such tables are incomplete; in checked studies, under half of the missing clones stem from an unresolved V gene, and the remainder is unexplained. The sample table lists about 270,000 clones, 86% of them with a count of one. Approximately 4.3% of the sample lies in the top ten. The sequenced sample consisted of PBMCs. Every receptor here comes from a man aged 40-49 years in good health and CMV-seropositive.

The CDR3 DNA follows: TGCGCCAGCAGCTTGAGATCCATCGGGACAGGGGTTTCCGTGAACACTGAAGCTTTCTTT. It specifies CASSLRSIGTGVSVNTEAFF. The rearrangement uses TRBV5-1 and TRBJ1-1; 10 bases line up with TRBD1. V was clipped by 1 base and J by 0 bases; unmatched bases: 15. The CDR3 loop spans 20 amino acids. Germline V CDR1 and CDR2: SGHRS, YFSETQ. Together with reference TRBV5-1 and TRBJ1-1, the CDR3 gives the full variable domain: KAGVTQTPRYLIKTRGQQVTLSCSPISGHRSVSWYQQTPGQGLQFLFEYFSETQRNKGNFPGRFSGRQFSNSRSEMNVSTLELGDSALYLCASSLRSIGTGVSVNTEAFFGQGTRLTVV.

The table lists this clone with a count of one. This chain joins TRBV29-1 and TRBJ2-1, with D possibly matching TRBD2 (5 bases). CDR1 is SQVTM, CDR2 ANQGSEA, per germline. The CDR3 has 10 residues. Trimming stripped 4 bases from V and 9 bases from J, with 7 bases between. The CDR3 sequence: CSVVRGEQFF. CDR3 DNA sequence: TGCAGCGTTGTCCGGGGTGAGCAGTTCTTC.

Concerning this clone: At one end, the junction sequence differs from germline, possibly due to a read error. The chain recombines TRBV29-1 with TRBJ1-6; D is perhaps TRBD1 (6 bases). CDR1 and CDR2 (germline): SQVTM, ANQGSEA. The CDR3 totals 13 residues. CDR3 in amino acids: CSVRDTQNSPFHF. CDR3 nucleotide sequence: TGCAGCGTCCGGGACACTCAAAATTCACCCTTCCACTTT.

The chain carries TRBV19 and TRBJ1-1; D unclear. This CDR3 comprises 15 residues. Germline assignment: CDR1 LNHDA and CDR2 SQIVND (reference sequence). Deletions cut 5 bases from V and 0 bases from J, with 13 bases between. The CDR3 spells CASSQEGGMNTEAFF. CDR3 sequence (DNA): TGTGCCAGTAGTCAGGAGGGAGGGATGAACACTGAAGCTTTCTTT.

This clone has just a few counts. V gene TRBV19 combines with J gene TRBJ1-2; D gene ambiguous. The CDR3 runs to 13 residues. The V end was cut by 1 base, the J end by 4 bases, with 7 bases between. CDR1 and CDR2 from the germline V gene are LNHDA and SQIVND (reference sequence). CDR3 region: CASSIATVYGYTF. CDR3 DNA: TGTGCCAGTAGTATAGCTACAGTCTATGGCTACACCTTC.

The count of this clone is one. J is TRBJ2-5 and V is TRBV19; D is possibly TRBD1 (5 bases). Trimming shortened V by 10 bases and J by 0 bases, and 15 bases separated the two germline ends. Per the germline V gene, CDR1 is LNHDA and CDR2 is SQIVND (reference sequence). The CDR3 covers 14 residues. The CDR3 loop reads CATRPAGHQETQYF. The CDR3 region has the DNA TGTGCCACCCGGCCCGCAGGGCACCAAGAGACCCAGTACTTC.

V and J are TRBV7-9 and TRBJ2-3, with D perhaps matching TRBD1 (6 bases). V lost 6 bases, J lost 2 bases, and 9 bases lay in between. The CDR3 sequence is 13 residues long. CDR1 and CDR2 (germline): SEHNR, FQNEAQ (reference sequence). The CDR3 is CASRTGNTDTQYF. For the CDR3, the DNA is TGTGCCAGCAGAACAGGGAACACAGATACGCAGTATTTT.

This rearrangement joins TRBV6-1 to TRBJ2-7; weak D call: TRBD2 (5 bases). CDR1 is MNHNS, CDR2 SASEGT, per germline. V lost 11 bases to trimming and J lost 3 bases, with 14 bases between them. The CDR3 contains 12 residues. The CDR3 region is CASGETYYEQYF. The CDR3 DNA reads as TGTGCCTCCGGGGAGACATACTACGAGCAGTACTTC.

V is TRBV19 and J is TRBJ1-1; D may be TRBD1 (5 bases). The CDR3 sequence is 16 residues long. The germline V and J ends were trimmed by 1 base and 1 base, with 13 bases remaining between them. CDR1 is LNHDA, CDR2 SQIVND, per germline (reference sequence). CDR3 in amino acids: CASSIVTGLENTEAFF. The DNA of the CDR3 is TGTGCCAGTAGTATAGTTACAGGATTAGAGAACACTGAAGCTTTCTTT.

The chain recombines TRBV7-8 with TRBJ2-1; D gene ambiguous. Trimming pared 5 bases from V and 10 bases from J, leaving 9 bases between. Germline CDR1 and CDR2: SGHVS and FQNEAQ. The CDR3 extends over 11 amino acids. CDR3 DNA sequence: TGTGCCAGCAGCGACCCGCGGGAGCAGTTCTTC. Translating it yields CASSDPREQFF.

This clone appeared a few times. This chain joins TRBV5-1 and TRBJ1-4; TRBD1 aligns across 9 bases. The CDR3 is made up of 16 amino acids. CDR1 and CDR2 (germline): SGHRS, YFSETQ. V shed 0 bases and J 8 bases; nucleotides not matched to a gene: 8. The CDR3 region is CASSLALGQGGEKLFF. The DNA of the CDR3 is TGCGCCAGCAGCTTGGCCCTGGGACAGGGAGGGGAAAAACTGTTTTTT.

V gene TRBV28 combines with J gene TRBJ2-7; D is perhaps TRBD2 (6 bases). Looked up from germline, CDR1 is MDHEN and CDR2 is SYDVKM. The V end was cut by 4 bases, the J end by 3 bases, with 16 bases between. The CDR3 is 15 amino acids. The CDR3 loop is CASSWGLSSNYEQYF. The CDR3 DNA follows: TGTGCCAGCAGTTGGGGACTTTCCTCTAACTACGAGCAGTACTTC.

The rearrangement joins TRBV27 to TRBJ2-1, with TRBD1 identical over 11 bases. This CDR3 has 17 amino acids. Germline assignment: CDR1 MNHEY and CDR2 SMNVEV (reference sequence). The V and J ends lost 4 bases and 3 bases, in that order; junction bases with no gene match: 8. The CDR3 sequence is CASSSPTGTGGYNEQFF. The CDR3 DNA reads TGTGCCAGCAGTTCACCCACAGGGACAGGGGGCTACAATGAGCAGTTCTTC.

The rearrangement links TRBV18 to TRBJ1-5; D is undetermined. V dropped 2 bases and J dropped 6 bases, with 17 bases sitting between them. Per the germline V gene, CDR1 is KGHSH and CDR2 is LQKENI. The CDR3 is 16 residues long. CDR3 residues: CASSPYSGHSGQPQHF. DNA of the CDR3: TGTGCCAGCTCACCATATTCCGGTCATAGCGGTCAGCCCCAGCATTTT. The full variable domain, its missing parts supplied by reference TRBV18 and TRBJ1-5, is NAGVMQNPRHLVRRRGQEARLRCSPMKGHSHVYWYRQLPEEGLKFMVYLQKENIIDESGMPKERFSAEFPKEGPSILRIQQVVRGDSAAYFCASSPYSGHSGQPQHFGDGTRLSIL.

The chain's CDR3 is CASSIGVYTGESNTEAFF. The CDR3 bases are TGTGCCAGTAGTATAGGAGTTTATACGGGGGAATCGAACACTGAAGCTTTCTTT. V is TRBV19 and J is TRBJ1-1; possible D gene TRBD1, 5 bases. The CDR3 runs 18 residues. The germline V gene encodes CDR1 LNHDA and CDR2 SQIVND (reference sequence). V lost 1 base, J lost 1 base, and 19 bases lay in between.

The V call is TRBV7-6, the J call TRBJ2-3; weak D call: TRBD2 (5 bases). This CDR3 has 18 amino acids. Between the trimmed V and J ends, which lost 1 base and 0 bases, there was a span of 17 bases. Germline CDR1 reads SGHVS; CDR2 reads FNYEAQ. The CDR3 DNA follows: TGTGCCAGCAGCTTAGTCCTAGCCTTCGGGGATAGCACAGATACGCAGTATTTT. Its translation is CASSLVLAFGDSTDTQYF. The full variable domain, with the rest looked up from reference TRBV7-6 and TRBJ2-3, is GAGVSQSPRYKVTKRGQDVALRCDPISGHVSLYWYRQALGQGPEFLTYFNYEAQQDKSGLPNDRFSAERPEGSISTLTIQRTEQRDSAMYRCASSLVLAFGDSTDTQYFGPGTRLTVL.

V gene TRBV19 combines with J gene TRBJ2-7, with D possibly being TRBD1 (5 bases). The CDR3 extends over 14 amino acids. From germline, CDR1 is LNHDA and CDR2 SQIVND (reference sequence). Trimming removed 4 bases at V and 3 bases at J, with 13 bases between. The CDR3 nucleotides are TGTGCCAGTAGTAATAGGCAGGGTAGCTACGAGCAGTACTTC. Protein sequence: CASSNRQGSYEQYF. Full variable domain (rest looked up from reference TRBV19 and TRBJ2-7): DGGITQSPKYLFRKEGQNVTLSCEQNLNHDAMYWYRQDPGQGLRLIYYSQIVNDFQKGDIAEGYSVSREKKESFPLTVTSAQKNPTAFYLCASSNRQGSYEQYFGPGTRLTVT.

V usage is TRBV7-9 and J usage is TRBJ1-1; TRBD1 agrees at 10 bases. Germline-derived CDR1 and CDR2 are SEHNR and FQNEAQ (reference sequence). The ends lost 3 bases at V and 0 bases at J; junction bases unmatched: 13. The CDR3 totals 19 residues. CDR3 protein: CASSLKPGTGEYMNTEAFF. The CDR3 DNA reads TGTGCCAGCAGCTTGAAACCTGGGACAGGGGAATACATGAACACTGAAGCTTTCTTT.